Listed below are T cell receptor beta chains from one sample, sequenced in a study of blood T cell repertoires in COVID-19. Generated by immunoSEQ multiplex PCR, the TCRdb table keeps only in-frame clones and is missing some. The profile covers 150,000 or so clones, with 75% to 90% appearing a single time and roughly an eighth taken by the ten largest. What was sequenced was peripheral blood. The receptors stem from a young man with COVID-19, enrolled during active disease. CDR3s include the opening cysteine and the closing phenylalanine or tryptophan. Fields, in order: CDR3 length, D gene, V gene, clone size, J gene, CDR3 protein, CDR3 DNA. D genes are given only for firm matches. Where a row states a size, it is once, few, many or the class of an expanded clone; other rows omit it.

15	TRBD2	TRBV27	-	TRBJ2-2	CASSSIGGSNWELFF	TGTGCCAGCAGTTCGATTGGCGGGAGTAACTGGGAGCTGTTTTTT
16	-	TRBV4-1	-	TRBJ2-7	CASSQEAGGARYEQYF	TGCGCCAGCAGCCAAGAAGCCGGGGGAGCGCGCTACGAGCAGTACTTC
14	-	TRBV28	-	TRBJ2-7	CASSPRDTAREQYF	TGTGCCAGCAGCCCCCGGGACACGGCGCGTGAGCAGTACTTC
15	TRBD1	TRBV5-6	-	TRBJ1-2	CASSLGGTAYYGYTF	TGTGCCAGCAGCTTGGGAGGGACAGCCTACTATGGCTACACCTTC
15	-	TRBV28	-	TRBJ2-7	CASSPPRDNIAEQYF	TGTGCCAGCAGTCCCCCCAGGGACAACATCGCAGAGCAGTACTTC
15	-	TRBV2	-	TRBJ2-7	CASSEGGSGLYEQYF	TGTGCCAGCAGTGAAGGGGGTAGCGGCCTCTACGAGCAGTACTTC
16	TRBD2	TRBV7-6	once	TRBJ2-1	CASSFRLAGGNDEQFF	TGTGCCAGCAGCTTCCGGCTAGCGGGAGGTAATGATGAGCAGTTCTTC
16	TRBD2	TRBV27	-	TRBJ2-2	CASTFGTSGGPGELFF	TGTGCCAGCACCTTCGGGACTAGCGGTGGTCCCGGGGAGCTGTTTTTT
12	TRBD2	TRBV6-5	-	TRBJ2-7	CASRGGPREQYF	TGTGCCAGCAGGGGAGGGCCTCGGGAGCAGTACTTC
16	TRBD2	TRBV7-2	-	TRBJ2-7	CASSLVGLAGTYEQYF	TGTGCCAGCAGCTTAGTTGGGCTAGCGGGGACCTACGAGCAGTACTTC
15	-	TRBV19	once	TRBJ1-1	CASSIGQILNTEAFF	TGTGCCAGTAGTATTGGACAGATCCTGAACACTGAAGCTTTCTTT
15	TRBD1	TRBV19	-	TRBJ2-2	CASRKQGAGTGELFF	TGTGCCAGTAGGAAACAGGGGGCGGGGACCGGGGAGCTGTTTTTT
16	TRBD2	TRBV24-1	-	TRBJ2-3	CATSDISGTSTDTQYF	TGTGCCACCAGTGACATTAGCGGGACTAGCACAGATACGCAGTATTTT
13	-	TRBV7-2	-	TRBJ1-6	CASSLSFDSPLHF	TGTGCCAGCAGCTTATCCTTTGATTCACCCCTCCACTTT
14	TRBD2	TRBV28	-	TRBJ2-7	CASRLAGVGYEQYF	TGTGCCAGCAGACTAGCGGGAGTTGGCTACGAGCAGTACTTC
11	-	TRBV20-1	-	TRBJ1-1	CSARSQGEAFF	TGCAGTGCCCGGAGCCAGGGCGAAGCTTTCTTT
13	-	TRBV20-1	-	TRBJ2-7	CSASPRTPGEQYF	TGCAGTGCTAGTCCGCGGACACCGGGCGAGCAGTACTTC
14	-	TRBV14	-	TRBJ1-1	CASSRPDRNTEAFF	TGTGCCAGCAGCCGTCCGGACAGAAACACTGAAGCTTTCTTT
15	TRBD1	TRBV6-5	-	TRBJ2-5	CASSTVGQGKETQYF	TGTGCCAGCAGCACGGTGGGACAGGGAAAAGAGACCCAGTACTTC
14	-	TRBV27	-	TRBJ2-1	CASSLFWGDVEQFF	TGTGCCAGCAGTTTATTTTGGGGCGACGTAGAGCAGTTCTTC
15	TRBD1	TRBV2	-	TRBJ1-2	CASSPQSGTVYGYTF	TGTGCCAGCAGTCCGCAGTCCGGGACAGTCTATGGCTACACCTTC
12	-	TRBV28	-	TRBJ1-6	CAANSGNSPLHF	TGTGCCGCTAATTCCGGGAATTCACCCCTCCACTTT
15	TRBD1	TRBV28	-	TRBJ2-7	CASSPTGVLSYEQYF	TGTGCCAGCAGCCCAACAGGGGTCCTCTCCTACGAGCAGTACTTC
15	-	TRBV28	-	TRBJ1-4	CASSSRGLANEKLFF	TGTGCCAGCAGTTCCAGGGGATTGGCTAATGAAAAACTGTTTTTT
14	-	TRBV7-8	-	TRBJ2-7	CASSLVRGTYEQYF	TGTGCCAGCAGCTTAGTGCGGGGCACCTACGAGCAGTACTTC